The rows below give T cell receptor beta chains drawn from one sample of a study of memory CD4+ T cells and cytomegalovirus serostatus. This table comes from immunoSEQ multiplex PCR, and its TCRdb copy is limited to in-frame clones, with some not included. The sample carries some 50,000 clones, 60% to 80% recorded once. Sequencing input: memory CD4+ T cells from blood. The receptors were sampled from an adult in good health and CMV-seronegative. Each CDR3 is given without its conserved first and last residue.

v_call	j_call	cdr3_aa
TRBV23-1	TRBJ2-7	ASSRDRGPYEQY
TRBV5-4	TRBJ2-4	ASTSGGSSGKNIQY
TRBV11-3	TRBJ2-3	ASSSGTGGKDTQY
TRBV7-3	TRBJ2-1	ASSRGGSLNEQF
TRBV4-2	TRBJ2-7	ASSQGLGQLLAYEQY
TRBV7-7	TRBJ2-2	ASSLGTFNTGELF
TRBV7-8	TRBJ1-3	ASSLAPTGVGNTIY
TRBV19	TRBJ1-1	ASSGDRGEAF
TRBV19	TRBJ1-1	ASNKADRSTEAF
TRBV5-1	TRBJ2-2	ASSLWGGPNTGELF
TRBV15	TRBJ2-3	ATSDRTSGGTPSTDTQY
TRBV18	TRBJ2-7	ASSPSSGTGGLTNPYEQY
TRBV5-1	TRBJ2-7	ASSLGTSGAYEQY
TRBV7-2	TRBJ1-3	ASSLGRSGNTIY
TRBV25-1	TRBJ2-1	ASSEPGTGGSEQF
TRBV2	TRBJ1-2	ASSVSAEVYGYT
TRBV7-9	TRBJ1-1	ASSLSKGTEAF
TRBV7-9	TRBJ1-6	ASSYRVNSPLH
TRBV7-2	TRBJ1-6	ASSPMLGGQPLH
TRBV23-1	TRBJ1-1	ASSRCPRTTEAF
TRBV2	TRBJ2-7	ASNPGQAYEQY
TRBV19	TRBJ1-6	ASSSNSPLH
TRBV7-9	TRBJ2-7	ASSLISGGEQY
TRBV6-1	TRBJ2-7	ASSEEGIGTYEQY
TRBV29-1	TRBJ1-1	SVTYGAGTEAF
TRBV11-2	TRBJ2-3	ASSPGTRGTQY
TRBV18	TRBJ2-1	ASSPSGAVNEQF
TRBV6-6	TRBJ1-1	ASSPQGAADEAF
TRBV4-3	TRBJ2-7	ASSHDRSSRLEQY
TRBV6-4	TRBJ1-1	ASSEGGEAF
TRBV19	TRBJ2-7	ASSIKGSEGGTKTYEQY
TRBV2	TRBJ1-5	ASSRQGGNQPQH
TRBV27	TRBJ1-2	ASSTREGSNYGYT
TRBV27	TRBJ2-7	ASSRTPGSEQY
TRBV5-4	TRBJ1-2	ASSWGRERYGYT
TRBV5-6	TRBJ1-1	ASSFTLGANTEAF
TRBV15	TRBJ1-5	ATSTGGYQPQH
TRBV7-2	TRBJ2-1	ASSRRGGNEQF
TRBV10-3	TRBJ1-6	AISGSSPGSYNSPLH
TRBV27	TRBJ1-4	ASSLDRASEKLF
TRBV29-1	TRBJ1-1	SVEEDSGGTEAF
TRBV5-6	TRBJ1-3	ASRRGSSGNTIY
TRBV6-4	TRBJ2-1	ASSDSMWNEQF
TRBV11-2	TRBJ2-1	ASSLGGTGYFNEQF
TRBV11-2	TRBJ1-1	ASSSRTGNTEAF
TRBV2	TRBJ2-3	ASSELRGFSTDTQY
TRBV7-2	TRBJ2-7	ASTHPTPSSCEQY
TRBV18	TRBJ2-3	ASSPTDTQY
TRBV7-9	TRBJ1-1	ASSFQGNTEAF
TRBV5-1	TRBJ1-1	ASRWGQGPTEAF
TRBV20-1	TRBJ1-1	SGRLHTEAF
TRBV5-4	TRBJ1-5	ASSQEQGNQPQH
TRBV10-3	TRBJ1-1	AIRSANTEAF
TRBV11-2	TRBJ2-3	ASSRDRGLDTQY
TRBV19	TRBJ1-2	ATFLGDFYGYT
TRBV18	TRBJ2-5	ASSPPRGGETQY
TRBV7-2	TRBJ2-1	ASSLSRGATYNEQF
TRBV5-1	TRBJ1-5	AIPLQGRHSNQPQH
TRBV19	TRBJ1-1	ASSIDRTEAF
TRBV5-1	TRBJ2-1	ASSLEEMNEQF